This T cell receptor beta chain was identified during a study of T-cell reconstitution after alpha-beta-depleted transplantation in children. Study results and caveats: The origin of alpha-beta T cells about two months after transplant was reportedly several hundred expanded graft clones. Once a year had passed after transplant, T-cell counts and diversity came mostly from newly produced T cells.

A remark on this clonotype: Its antigen is not known. This may arise from a read error, as a much more abundant clone is one base away.

The V end lost 6 bases, the J end lost 8 bases, and 16 bases lay between the germline ends. Germline V gives CDR1 SGHVS, CDR2 FQNEAQ. This CDR3 region has 14 residues. A TCRbeta library incorporating unique molecular identifiers was prepared. MiXCR, applied by TCRdb to the PCR reads, yields one record per CDR3 protein. The repertoire includes 330,000 or so distinct CDR3 sequences, around 10% of them detected once, and roughly 7.1% sits in the top ten. This TCR derives from a boy under two years old with acute myeloid leukemia, due to receive a stem cell transplant. The gene calls are TRBV7-8 and TRBJ1-4; D not resolved. The sequenced sample was PBMCs, obtained before TCRalphabeta/CD19-depleted stem cell transplant. CDR3 nucleotide sequence: TGTGCCAGCAGGCCTATAGGGCGCGGCGAAAAACTGTTTTTT. The encoded protein is CASRPIGRGEKLFF.